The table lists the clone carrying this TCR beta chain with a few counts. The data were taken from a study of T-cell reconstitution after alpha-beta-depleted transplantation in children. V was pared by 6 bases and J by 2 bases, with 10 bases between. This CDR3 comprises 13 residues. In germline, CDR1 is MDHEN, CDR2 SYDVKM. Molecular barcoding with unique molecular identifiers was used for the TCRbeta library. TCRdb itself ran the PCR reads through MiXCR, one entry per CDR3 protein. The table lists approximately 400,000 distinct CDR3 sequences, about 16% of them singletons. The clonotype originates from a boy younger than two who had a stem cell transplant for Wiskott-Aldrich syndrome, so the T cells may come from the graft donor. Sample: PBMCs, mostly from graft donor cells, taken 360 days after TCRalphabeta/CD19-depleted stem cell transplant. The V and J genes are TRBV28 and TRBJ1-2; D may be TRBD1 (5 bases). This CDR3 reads CASRGDGNYGYTF. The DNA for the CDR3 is TGTGCCAGCAGGGGGGACGGGAACTATGGCTACACCTTC.